This T cell receptor beta chain was obtained from a study of blood T cell repertoires in COVID-19. Whole-study context: Acute-phase and convalescent COVID-19 samples originated in the United States, Italy and Spain.

Here immunoSEQ multiplex PCR was the method, and the copy in TCRdb shows in-frame clones only, minus some. Here the sample spans around 250,000 clones, 90% being singletons. Unmatched junction bases numbered 5, after V lost 2 bases and J lost 6 bases. The CDR3 has 14 amino acids. The germline gives CDR1 SGHRS, CDR2 YFSETQ. The chain is built from TRBV5-1 and TRBJ1-2; 9 bases are a match to TRBD1. The specimen sequenced was PBMCs or T cells enriched from blood (not recorded which). This receptor was identified in a man in his fifties who had been exposed to COVID-19. The CDR3 region is CASSFYRGLDGYTF. The CDR3 coding sequence is TGCGCCAGCAGCTTCTACAGGGGGCTTGATGGCTACACCTTC. Supplemented by reference TRBV5-1 and TRBJ1-2, the full variable domain reads KAGVTQTPRYLIKTRGQQVTLSCSPISGHRSVSWYQQTPGQGLQFLFEYFSETQRNKGNFPGRFSGRQFSNSRSEMNVSTLELGDSALYLCASSFYRGLDGYTFGSGTRLTVV.